The 27 T cell receptor beta chains below come from one sample, sequenced in a study of response to subunit inactivated influenza vaccine. One entry per CDR3 protein, called by TCRdb with MiXCR from the RT-PCR reads. The sample carries hundreds of thousands of distinct CDR3 sequences, less than 15% recorded once. Sequences were derived from PBMCs from blood, sampled around two weeks before vaccination. These receptors were obtained from a man aged 50 or older who received an inactivated influenza vaccine.

The chain links TRBV13 to TRBJ2-7; D tentatively reads TRBD1 or TRBD2 (6 bases each). Germline V gene lookup returns CDR1 PRHDT and CDR2 FYEKMQ (reference sequence). The V end lost 0 bases, the J end lost 3 bases, and 21 bases lay between the germline ends. The CDR3 runs to 18 residues. In DNA, the CDR3 is TGTGCCAGCAGCTTAGGTCGTCGGCAGGGGAGGTTGGGCTACGAGCAGTACTTC. Translating gives CASSLGRRQGRLGYEQYF.

Only a few counts were recorded for this clonotype. This chain joins TRBV6-2 or TRBV6-3 and TRBJ2-7, with 7 positions matching TRBD2. Looked up from germline, CDR1 is MNHEY and CDR2 is SVGEGT. This CDR3 is built from 14 residues. V dropped 7 bases and J dropped 2; count of bases not matched to a gene: 8. The CDR3 coding sequence is TGTGCCAGCACGGAGGGGAGGGTACCCTACGAGCAGTACTTC. Amino acid sequence: CASTEGRVPYEQYF.

In its sample, this clonotype was seen many times. The chain carries TRBV29-1 and TRBJ2-5; TRBD2 is a possible D gene (6 bases). The CDR3 extends over 15 amino acids. Germline CDR1 SQVTM, CDR2 ANQGSEA. V lost 4 bases, J lost 5 bases, and 20 bases lay in between. The chain's CDR3 is CSVGSEGGWGETQYF. The CDR3 DNA is TGCAGCGTTGGTTCTGAAGGAGGGTGGGGGGAGACCCAGTACTTC.

This clonotype came up a few times. V is TRBV5-1 and J is TRBJ2-4; TRBD2 aligns across 7 bases. The CDR3 spans 15 residues. The trim removed 4 bases at V and 5 bases at J, leaving 9 bases unmatched. Germline CDR1 is SGHRS and CDR2 is YFSETQ. The CDR3 nucleotides are TGCGCCAGCAGCATGGGGAGGGCTAGTGAAAACATTCAGTACTTC. It translates to CASSMGRASENIQYF.

V is TRBV6-5 and J is TRBJ1-6; no clear D gene. The CDR3 contains 14 residues. CDR1 MNHEY and CDR2 SVGAGI come from the germline V gene. Trimming left V 0 bases short and J 8 bases short, with 8 bases between. CDR3 sequence: CASSYSSGYSPLHF. In DNA form, the CDR3 reads TGTGCCAGCAGTTACTCGAGTGGTTATTCACCCCTCCACTTT.

The CDR3 is CATAKGGFDEQFF. The CDR3 coding sequence is TGTGCCACGGCGAAGGGGGGGTTCGATGAGCAGTTCTTC. V usage is TRBV24-1 and J usage is TRBJ2-1; maybe TRBD2 (7 bases). The CDR3 covers 13 residues. Trimming took 10 bases from V and 8 from J, leaving 17 bases between them. Looked up from germline, CDR1 is KGHDR and CDR2 is SFDVKD.

This clonotype was counted a few times. The chain combines TRBV29-1 with TRBJ2-5; no definite D call. This CDR3 spans 11 amino acids. Trimming removed 8 bases from V and 4 bases from J, with 11 bases in between. The germline gives CDR1 SQVTM, CDR2 ANQGSEA. This CDR3 is CSYIRTETQYF. CDR3 nucleotide sequence: TGCAGCTATATTAGAACAGAGACCCAGTACTTC.

The rearrangement joins TRBV6-5 to TRBJ2-5, with D possibly called TRBD1 or TRBD2 (5 bases each). Trimming took off 4 bases at V and 4 bases at J, with 19 bases between the two ends. Germline CDR1 is MNHEY and CDR2 is SVGAGI. The CDR3 has 16 amino acids. The CDR3 spells CASSSYSGRWGETQYF. The CDR3, as DNA: TGTGCCAGCAGTTCCTACTCGGGACGGTGGGGAGAGACCCAGTACTTC.

This clonotype has a handful of counts. The rearrangement joins TRBV12-3 or TRBV12-4 to TRBJ2-3; 9 positions agree with TRBD2. The CDR3 spans 16 residues. V trimming: 4 bases; J trimming: 4 bases; junction bases outside the gene matches: 9. DNA for the CDR3: TGTGCCAGCAGTTCCCCCGGGACTAGCTTGCCAGATACGCAGTATTTT. Amino acids: CASSSPGTSLPDTQYF.

The rearrangement uses TRBV11-2 and TRBJ1-1; D is perhaps TRBD1 (6 bases). There are 14 residues in the CDR3. Germline values: CDR1 SGHAT, CDR2 FQNNGV. V shed 5 bases and J shed 4 bases, with 14 bases lying between them. Here the CDR3 reads CASSPGQPGTEAFF. The CDR3 DNA is TGTGCCAGCAGCCCGGGACAACCAGGCACTGAAGCTTTCTTT. Full variable domain (remainder filled in from reference TRBV11-2 and TRBJ1-1): EAGVAQSPRYKIIEKRQSVAFWCNPISGHATLYWYQQILGQGPKLLIQFQNNGVVDDSQLPKDRFSAERLKGVDSTLKIQPAKLEDSAVYLCASSPGQPGTEAFFGQGTRLTVV.

This clonotype was seen more than once but under ten times. The gene calls are TRBV4-1 and TRBJ1-2; D gene unclear. In germline, CDR1 is MGHRA, CDR2 YSYEKL. This CDR3 region has 13 residues. The V gene lost 2 bases and the J gene lost 4 bases, with 8 bases spanning the gap. The CDR3 DNA sequence: TGCGCCAGCAGCCAAATATTCTTCTATGGCTACACCTTC. Amino acid sequence: CASSQIFFYGYTF.

V gene TRBV20-1 combines with J gene TRBJ2-1, with 7 positions matching TRBD2. V shed 6 bases and J 7 bases; nucleotides not matched to a gene: 15. The CDR3 contains 15 residues. Germline-derived CDR1 and CDR2 are DFQATT and SNEGSKA (reference sequence). CDR3 coding DNA: TGCAGTGCCCCTGGGGCTAGCCTGGGGGGGAATGAGCAGTTCTTC. Translation gives CSAPGASLGGNEQFF.

This clonotype has ten or more counts. This chain connects TRBV29-1 to TRBJ2-3; 13 bases fit TRBD2. The CDR3 totals 15 residues. Trimming cost V 7 bases and J 6 bases; bases outside gene matches: 10. CDR1 is SQVTM, CDR2 ANQGSEA, per germline. This CDR3 reads CSGRRLAGGGDTQYF. The CDR3 nucleotides are TGCAGCGGAAGACGACTAGCGGGAGGAGGGGATACGCAGTATTTT.

This clonotype has a handful of counts. This chain links TRBV5-6 with TRBJ2-1, with D unresolved. From germline, CDR1 is SGHDT and CDR2 YYEEEE. The germline V and J ends were trimmed by 3 bases and 5 bases, with 6 bases remaining between them. This CDR3 region has 12 residues. The CDR3 sequence is CASSSLNNEQFF. The CDR3, as DNA: TGTGCCAGCAGCTCGCTCAACAATGAGCAGTTCTTC.

The chain joins TRBV4-3 to TRBJ2-3; tentatively, D is TRBD2 (6 bases). The V and J ends lost 0 bases and 6 bases respectively, with 13 bases between them. Germline CDR1 and CDR2: LGHNA and YSLEER. The CDR3 has 15 amino acids. DNA of the CDR3: TGCGCCAGCAGCCAAGACCGACTAGGCTCGGATACGCAGTATTTT. Protein: CASSQDRLGSDTQYF.

The chain uses TRBV29-1 and TRBJ2-1; 7 bases map to TRBD2. CDR3 length: 15 residues. Germline assignment: CDR1 SQVTM and CDR2 ANQGSEA. Trimming removed 4 bases from V and 5 bases from J; junction bases left unmatched: 11. CDR3 sequence reads: CSVAPRLALNNEQFF. The DNA for the CDR3 is TGCAGCGTTGCCCCGAGACTAGCCTTGAACAATGAGCAGTTCTTC.

This chain links TRBV12-3 or TRBV12-4 with TRBJ2-5; no reliable D call. The CDR3 sequence is 14 residues long. Trimming cost V 0 bases and J 7 bases, with 12 bases left between them. This CDR3 is CASSLADNPLTQYF. DNA of the CDR3: TGTGCCAGCAGTTTAGCCGACAATCCATTGACCCAGTACTTC.

The table lists this clonotype with many counts. The chain recombines TRBV12-3 or TRBV12-4 with TRBJ1-1; D is ambiguous. The ends were cut back, 7 bases at V and 4 bases at J, with 10 bases in the middle. The CDR3 is made up of 12 amino acids. CDR3 coding DNA: TGTGCCAGCACCCCGGGAACCACTGAAGCTTTCTTT. This gives the protein CASTPGTTEAFF.

DNA for the CDR3: TGTGCCAGCAGTTTGGGGCGGGAGGTATACCAGTACCAAGAGACCCAGTACTTC. Encoded protein: CASSLGREVYQYQETQYF. The chain combines TRBV28 with TRBJ2-5; TRBD2 matches at 8 bases. CDR1 is MDHEN and CDR2 is SYDVKM in the germline V gene. The CDR3 loop spans 18 amino acids. Trimming cost V 3 bases and J 0 bases; bases outside gene matches: 12.

The sample holds a few counts of this clonotype. This sequence joins TRBV11-2 and TRBJ2-1; TRBD2 agrees at 12 bases. Germline V CDR1 and CDR2: SGHAT, FQNNGV. The CDR3 consists of 19 residues. The J segment lost 3 bases and the V segment lost 1 base, leaving 10 bases of the junction unmatched. CDR3 nucleotide sequence: TGTGCCAGCAGCTTAGTTGGTAAGACTAGCGGGGGCAACTACAATGAGCAGTTCTTC. Translating it yields CASSLVGKTSGGNYNEQFF.

This clonotype was counted only a few times. This chain links TRBV9 with TRBJ2-1; TRBD2 agrees at 7 bases. This CDR3 region has 16 residues. J lost 6 bases, V lost 0 bases, and 9 bases had no gene match. The germline gives CDR1 SGDLS, CDR2 YYNGEE. CDR3 nucleotides: TGTGCCAGCAGCGTAGGGCTAGCGGATACCGGCAATGAGCAGTTCTTC. Its protein product is CASSVGLADTGNEQFF.

This clonotype was detected many times. The chain links TRBV5-1 to TRBJ2-7; D is uncertain. V lost 2 bases and J 2 bases, leaving 17 bases between the germline ends. This CDR3 is built from 16 residues. Per germline, CDR1 SGHRS and CDR2 YFSETQ. The CDR3 sequence is CASSFNDQSLAYEQYF. DNA of the CDR3: TGCGCCAGCAGCTTCAACGACCAGTCCTTAGCCTACGAGCAGTACTTC.

This clonotype came up many times. The chain recombines TRBV6-5 with TRBJ2-2; D may be TRBD2 (5 bases). Trimming shortened V by 4 bases and J by 3 bases, and 12 bases separated the two germline ends. The CDR3 length is 15 residues. Germline CDR1 and CDR2: MNHEY and SVGAGI. The CDR3 loop reads CASSWRKTYTGELFF. CDR3 nucleotides: TGTGCCAGCAGTTGGAGGAAAACTTACACCGGGGAGCTGTTTTTT.

This clonotype was counted between two and nine times. The V and J genes are TRBV30 and TRBJ2-1; 15 positions agree with TRBD2. Germline V CDR1 and CDR2: GTSNPN, SVGIG (reference sequence). V lost 0 bases and J lost 6; bases outside the gene matches: 12. The CDR3 totals 19 residues. This CDR3 reads CAWSVRTSGRGSPVNEQFF. The CDR3 region has the DNA TGTGCCTGGAGTGTACGGACTAGCGGGAGGGGCTCTCCGGTCAATGAGCAGTTCTTC.

The chain's CDR3 is CASSKPGPWRNNEQFF. The CDR3 DNA reads TGTGCCAGCAGCAAGCCGGGGCCCTGGCGGAACAATGAGCAGTTCTTC. This chain connects TRBV6-1 to TRBJ2-1; the D gene could be TRBD1 or TRBD2 (5 bases each). The CDR3 length is 16 residues. The germline gives CDR1 MNHNS, CDR2 SASEGT. Trimming shortened V by 6 bases and J by 5 bases, and 20 bases separated the two germline ends.

This clonotype was counted only a few times. The chain joins TRBV5-1 to TRBJ2-1; D tentatively fits TRBD1 or TRBD2 (6 bases each). The germline gives CDR1 SGHRS, CDR2 YFSETQ. Trimming left V 0 bases short and J 10 bases short, with 11 bases between. The length of the CDR3 is 13 residues. CDR3 in amino acids: CASSLGRGTEQFF. As DNA, the CDR3 is TGCGCCAGCAGCTTGGGGAGGGGGACAGAGCAGTTCTTC.

The rearrangement links TRBV10-3 to TRBJ2-1, with 12 bases aligning to TRBD2. Germline assignment: CDR1 ENHRY and CDR2 SYGVKD. Losses at the gene ends were 3 bases for V and 7 bases for J; bases not matched to a gene: 22. The CDR3 totals 21 residues. For the CDR3, the DNA is TGTGCCATCAGTGACCACCTGGCTGGAGTTAATGGACTAGCGGGGCAAAATGAGCAGTTCTTC. This encodes CAISDHLAGVNGLAGQNEQFF.